Below, 28 T cell receptor beta chains from the same sample are listed, as sequenced in a study of siplizumab effects on memory and regulatory T cells. Here immunoSEQ multiplex PCR was the method, and the copy in TCRdb shows in-frame clones only, minus some. The data hold 57,000 or so clones, with approximately 95% observed a single time. Sample: CD8+ T cells sorted from blood. These receptors all come from a human donor in good health.

The rearrangement joins TRBV28 to TRBJ1-2; 9 positions match TRBD1. Germline V lookup: CDR1 MDHEN, CDR2 SYDVKM. This CDR3 spans 13 amino acids. V lost 10 bases, J lost 7 bases, and 10 bases stayed unmatched. The DNA of the CDR3 is TGTGCCACCAAAACAGGGGGCGCTTTTGGCTACACCTTC. Protein sequence: CATKTGGAFGYTF.

The rearrangement joins TRBV11-3 to TRBJ2-5, with D uncertain. V lost 5 bases and J 8 bases, leaving 12 bases between the germline ends. Germline assignment: CDR1 SGHNT and CDR2 YENEEA. The CDR3 runs 12 residues. The DNA of the CDR3 is TGTGCCAGCAGCCCAAACGTCCGAACCCAGTACTTC. The encoded protein is CASSPNVRTQYF.

The chain employs TRBV5-1 and TRBJ2-7; tentative D call: TRBD2 (6 bases). CDR1 is SGHRS, CDR2 YFSETQ, per germline. Trimming shortened V by 2 bases and J by 0 bases, and 12 bases separated the two germline ends. The CDR3 spans 15 residues. This chain's CDR3 is CASSFSGGVSYEQYF. CDR3 DNA sequence: TGCGCCAGCAGCTTTAGCGGAGGGGTCTCCTACGAGCAGTACTTC.

This chain links TRBV5-6 with TRBJ2-1; 9 bases are shared with TRBD1. V trimming: 4 bases; J trimming: 8 bases; junction bases outside the gene matches: 10. The CDR3 is made up of 15 amino acids. The V gene's germline CDR1 is SGHDT and CDR2 YYEEEE. The CDR3 nucleotides read TGTGCCAGCAGCCCGGACAGGGGAGGAGTGGATGAGCAGTTCTTC. Its protein is CASSPDRGGVDEQFF. The full variable domain, its missing parts supplied by reference TRBV5-6 and TRBJ2-1, is DAGVTQSPTHLIKTRGQQVTLRCSPKSGHDTVSWYQQALGQGPQFIFQYYEEEERQRGNFPDRFSGHQFPNYSSELNVNALLLGDSALYLCASSPDRGGVDEQFFGPGTRLTVL.

The gene calls are TRBV7-9 and TRBJ2-7; weak D call: TRBD2 (6 bases). The germline V and J ends were trimmed by 3 bases and 4 bases, with 13 bases remaining between them. The CDR3 spans 14 residues. Germline V gives CDR1 SEHNR, CDR2 FQNEAQ (reference sequence). Here the CDR3 reads CASSLGGNPYEQYF. The CDR3 nucleotides are TGTGCCAGCAGCTTGGGCGGGAACCCTTACGAGCAGTACTTC.

V usage is TRBV5-1 and J usage is TRBJ1-3; no clear D. The CDR3 runs to 15 residues. V gave up 0 bases and J gave up 0 bases, with 7 bases separating them. The germline V gene has CDR1 SGHRS and CDR2 YFSETQ. CDR3 protein: CASSLDLLSGNTIYF. Written as DNA, the CDR3 is TGCGCCAGCAGCTTGGATCTGCTCTCTGGAAACACCATATATTTT.

The chain couples TRBV7-9 to TRBJ2-2; D possibly corresponds to TRBD2 (6 bases). The V gene lost 5 bases and the J gene lost 1 base, with 8 bases spanning the gap. Per the germline V gene, CDR1 is SEHNR and CDR2 is FQNEAQ (reference sequence). This CDR3 is built from 14 residues. CDR3 sequence: CASSTGLNTGELFF. CDR3 DNA sequence: TGTGCCAGCAGCACGGGACTGAACACCGGGGAGCTGTTTTTT.

This clone appeared once. This chain connects TRBV19 to TRBJ1-1; D gene ambiguous. The CDR3 covers 14 residues. The ends were cut back, 8 bases at V and 3 bases at J, with 16 bases in the middle. Germline V gives CDR1 LNHDA, CDR2 SQIVND (reference sequence). The CDR3 is CASGNEGWDTEAFF. CDR3 DNA: TGTGCCAGTGGAAACGAGGGATGGGACACTGAAGCTTTCTTT. Full variable domain (missing parts from reference TRBV19 and TRBJ1-1): DGGITQSPKYLFRKEGQNVTLSCEQNLNHDAMYWYRQDPGQGLRLIYYSQIVNDFQKGDIAEGYSVSREKKESFPLTVTSAQKNPTAFYLCASGNEGWDTEAFFGQGTRLTVV.

The CDR3 nucleotides read TGTGCCAGCAGTTTTCCCGGGCTCGAGCAGTACTTC. This gives the protein CASSFPGLEQYF. The rearrangement uses TRBV27 and TRBJ2-7; D unclear. CDR3 length: 12 amino acids. Germline values: CDR1 MNHEY, CDR2 SMNVEV (reference sequence). The V and J ends lost 3 bases and 6 bases respectively, with 9 bases between them.

This chain joins TRBV6-6 and TRBJ2-7; D remains ambiguous. CDR3 length: 15 amino acids. Looked up from germline, CDR1 is MNHNY and CDR2 is SVGAGI (reference sequence). Between the trimmed V and J ends, which lost 1 base and 5 bases, there was a span of 15 bases. CDR3 nucleotides: TGTGCCAGCAGTTACTTAGGGCTAGGTGGACACGAGCAGTACTTC. As protein: CASSYLGLGGHEQYF.

This clone was seen just once. The chain recombines TRBV29-1 with TRBJ1-1; D call uncertain. V was trimmed by 4 bases and J by 5 bases, leaving 5 bases between them. This CDR3 spans 10 amino acids. Germline V gives CDR1 SQVTM, CDR2 ANQGSEA. The CDR3 DNA is TGCAGCGTTGTGGGGACTGAAGCTTTCTTT. This translates into CSVVGTEAFF. Combining the CDR3 with reference TRBV29-1 and TRBJ1-1 gives the whole variable domain SAVISQKPSRDICQRGTSLTIQCQVDSQVTMMFWYRQQPGQSLTLIATANQGSEATYESGFVIDKFPISRPNLTFSTLTVSNMSPEDSSIYLCSVVGTEAFFGQGTRLTVV.

This rearrangement joins TRBV10-1 to TRBJ2-1; D is ambiguous. The germline CDR1 and CDR2 sequences are WNHNN and SYGVQD (reference sequence). The CDR3 runs to 13 residues. Trimming left V 6 bases short and J 7 bases short, with 13 bases between. The CDR3 reads CASSENLGNEQFF. CDR3 bases: TGCGCCAGCAGCGAGAATTTAGGGAATGAGCAGTTCTTC.

The V call is TRBV10-3, the J call TRBJ2-7; 9 bases are shared with TRBD1. The CDR3 length is 12 residues. Germline values: CDR1 ENHRY, CDR2 SYGVKD. The trim removed 7 bases at V and 6 bases at J, leaving 4 bases unmatched. This chain's CDR3 is CAIKGTGPEQYF. DNA of the CDR3: TGTGCCATCAAAGGGACAGGGCCCGAGCAGTACTTC.

V gene TRBV5-1 combines with J gene TRBJ1-1; 7 bases match TRBD1. This CDR3 is 12 amino acids long. Germline CDR1 is SGHRS and CDR2 is YFSETQ. V was pared by 1 base and J by 9 bases, with 3 bases of the junction left unmatched. As DNA, the CDR3 is TGCGCCAGCAGCTTGCAGGGGGGCAAAGCTTTCTTT. The encoded protein is CASSLQGGKAFF.

Comments on this clone: Compared with germline, one end of the junction differs, possibly owing to a read error. The rearrangement links TRBV7-7 to TRBJ2-3; the D gene is possibly TRBD2 (5 bases). This CDR3 spans 14 amino acids. Germline CDR1 SSHAT, CDR2 FNYEAQ (reference sequence). CDR3: CASSLGLASDTQYF. The CDR3 DNA reads as TGTGCTAGCAGCTTAGGGCTAGCTTCTGATACGCAGTATTTT. Variable domain in full (rest from reference TRBV7-7 and TRBJ2-3): GAGVSQSPRYKVTKRGQDVTLRCDPISSHATLYWYQQALGQGPEFLTYFNYEAQPDKSGLPSDRFSAERPEGSISTLTIQRTEQRDSAMYRCASSLGLASDTQYFGPGTRLTVL.

The genes are TRBV10-3 and TRBJ2-1; the D gene is possibly TRBD2 (6 bases). V gave up 8 bases and J gave up 0 bases, with 8 bases separating them. This CDR3 is 13 amino acids long. Germline-derived CDR1 and CDR2 are ENHRY and SYGVKD. Here the CDR3 reads CAIGGSSYNEQFF. CDR3 nucleotide sequence: TGTGCCATCGGGGGGAGCTCCTACAATGAGCAGTTCTTC.

The chain recombines TRBV15 with TRBJ2-1; 11 bases map to TRBD2. From germline, CDR1 is LNHNV and CDR2 YYDKDF (reference sequence). V lost 0 bases and J lost 7; bases outside the gene matches: 5. This CDR3 has 16 residues. DNA of the CDR3: TGTGCCACCAGCAGAGAACTAGCGGGAGTTGAAAATGAGCAGTTCTTC. Encoded protein: CATSRELAGVENEQFF.

The chain has TRBV19 and TRBJ2-5; D may be TRBD2 (6 bases). The CDR3 covers 13 residues. With 4 bases removed from V and 4 bases from J, the gap between germline ends came to 10 bases. The germline V gene encodes CDR1 LNHDA and CDR2 SQIVND (reference sequence). The DNA of the CDR3 is TGTGCCAGTAGTACCTTCGGGGGAGAGACCCAGTACTTC. It yields the protein CASSTFGGETQYF.

The chain links TRBV7-9 to TRBJ2-7, with TRBD2 identical over 12 bases. V trimming: 5 bases; J trimming: 2 bases; junction bases outside the gene matches: 4. Germline V lookup: CDR1 SEHNR, CDR2 FQNEAQ (reference sequence). CDR3 length equals 15 residues. The CDR3 protein is CASSAGLAGPYEQYF. For the CDR3, the DNA is TGTGCCAGCAGCGCGGGACTAGCGGGCCCCTACGAGCAGTACTTC.

This clone appeared a few times. The chain is built from TRBV7-9 and TRBJ1-1, with D unresolved. V was clipped by 5 bases and J by 1 base, with 17 bases between them. Germline CDR1 reads SEHNR; CDR2 reads FQNEAQ (reference sequence). CDR3 length equals 16 residues. CDR3: CASSQSFYGSNTEAFF. CDR3 coding DNA: TGTGCCAGCAGCCAAAGTTTCTACGGCTCGAACACTGAAGCTTTCTTT.

The chain employs TRBV4-1 and TRBJ2-3; a possible D gene is TRBD2 (5 bases). This CDR3 region has 15 residues. Trimming took 0 bases from V and 2 from J, leaving 9 bases between them. In germline, CDR1 is MGHRA, CDR2 YSYEKL. The CDR3 here is CASSQEKRNTDTQYF. As DNA, the CDR3 is TGCGCCAGCAGCCAAGAGAAGCGGAACACAGATACGCAGTATTTT.

The V call is TRBV2, the J call TRBJ2-7, with a tentative D call TRBD2 (6 bases). Trimming left V 5 bases short and J 5 bases short, with 13 bases between. CDR3 length: 13 amino acids. Germline V gene data show CDR1 as SNHLY and CDR2 as FYNNEI. CDR3 coding DNA: TGTGCCAGCAGTAGTGGGAGGAAGCACGAGCAGTACTTC. It specifies CASSSGRKHEQYF. The full variable domain, with the rest looked up from reference TRBV2 and TRBJ2-7, is EPEVTQTPSHQVTQMGQEVILRCVPISNHLYFYWYRQILGQKVEFLVSFYNNEISEKSEIFDDQFSVERPDGSNFTLKIRSTKLEDSAMYFCASSSGRKHEQYFGPGTRLTVT.

Worth noting for this clone: The same CDR3 also results from other DNA sequences found in this sample. V is TRBV27 and J is TRBJ2-7; 7 bases fit TRBD2. The J segment lost 4 bases and the V segment lost 5 bases, leaving 5 bases of the junction unmatched. Looked up from germline, CDR1 is MNHEY and CDR2 is SMNVEV (reference sequence). This CDR3 spans 13 amino acids. In DNA form, the CDR3 reads TGTGCCAGCAGTCTTGGGACTACTTACGAGCAGTACTTC. It codes for CASSLGTTYEQYF.

The chain is built from TRBV28 and TRBJ2-1; 9 bases are a match to TRBD2. Germline CDR1 is MDHEN and CDR2 is SYDVKM. The ends lost 2 bases at V and 9 bases at J; junction bases unmatched: 8. The CDR3 is 15 amino acids. The chain's CDR3 is CASSLPIAGEGEQFF. In DNA form, the CDR3 reads TGTGCCAGCAGTTTACCTATAGCGGGAGAAGGTGAGCAGTTCTTC. The full variable domain, in which reference TRBV28 and TRBJ2-1 provide the parts outside the CDR3, is DVKVTQSSRYLVKRTGEKVFLECVQDMDHENMFWYRQDPGLGLRLIYFSYDVKMKEKGDIPEGYSVSREKKERFSLILESASTNQTSMYLCASSLPIAGEGEQFFGPGTRLTVL.

V is TRBV30 and J is TRBJ1-5; D remains ambiguous. Germline V CDR1 and CDR2: GTSNPN, SVGIG (reference sequence). The CDR3 loop spans 12 amino acids. Trimming pared 2 bases from V and 9 bases from J, leaving 11 bases between. CDR3 DNA: TGTGCCTGGAGTACCGGCGAGGGGCCCCAGCATTTT. Protein product: CAWSTGEGPQHF.

The chain is built from TRBV29-1 and TRBJ2-1, with 8 bases lining up with TRBD2. The CDR3 contains 17 residues. J was trimmed by 3 bases and V by 3 bases; bases with no gene match: 13. Germline CDR1 reads SQVTM; CDR2 reads ANQGSEA. The CDR3 reads CSVEEGDAGGFYNEQFF. CDR3 bases: TGCAGCGTTGAGGAGGGGGACGCGGGAGGTTTCTACAATGAGCAGTTCTTC.

The chain couples TRBV29-1 to TRBJ2-3; 9 bases map to TRBD2. CDR3 size: 15 residues. Germline V gene lookup returns CDR1 SQVTM and CDR2 ANQGSEA. V was clipped by 3 bases and J by 6 bases; unmatched bases: 10. CDR3 DNA: TGCAGCGTTGAGAACTTGGCGGGAGGGCCTGATACGCAGTATTTT. Translated: CSVENLAGGPDTQYF.

The J gene is TRBJ1-2, the V gene TRBV28; a weak D match, TRBD1 (6 bases). With 5 bases removed from V and 7 bases from J, the gap between germline ends came to 26 bases. This CDR3 contains 17 residues. In germline, CDR1 is MDHEN, CDR2 SYDVKM. The CDR3 region is CASSAGTYRVEVSGYTF. CDR3 DNA sequence: TGTGCCAGCAGTGCGGGAACGTACAGGGTTGAGGTTAGTGGCTACACCTTC.